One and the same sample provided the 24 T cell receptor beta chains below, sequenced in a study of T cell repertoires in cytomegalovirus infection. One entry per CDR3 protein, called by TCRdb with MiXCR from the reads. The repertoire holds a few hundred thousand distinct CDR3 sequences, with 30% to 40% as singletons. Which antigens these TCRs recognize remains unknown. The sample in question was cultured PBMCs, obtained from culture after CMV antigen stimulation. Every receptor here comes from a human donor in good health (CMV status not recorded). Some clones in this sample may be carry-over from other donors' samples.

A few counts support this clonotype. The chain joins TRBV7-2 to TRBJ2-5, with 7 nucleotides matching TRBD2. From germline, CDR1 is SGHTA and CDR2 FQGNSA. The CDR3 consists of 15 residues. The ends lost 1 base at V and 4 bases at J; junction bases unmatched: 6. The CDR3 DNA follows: TGTGCCAGCAGCTTAGGGTCTCCGGGGGGAGAGACCCAGTACTTC. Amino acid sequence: CASSLGSPGGETQYF.

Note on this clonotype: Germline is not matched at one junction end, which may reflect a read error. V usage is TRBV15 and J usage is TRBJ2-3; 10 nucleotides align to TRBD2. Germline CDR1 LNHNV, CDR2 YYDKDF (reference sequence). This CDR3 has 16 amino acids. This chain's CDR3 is CVTSRGTSVAGDTQYF. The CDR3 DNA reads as TGTGTCACCAGCAGGGGGACTAGCGTCGCCGGAGATACGCAGTATTTT. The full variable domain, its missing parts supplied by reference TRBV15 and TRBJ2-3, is DAMVIQNPRYQVTQFGKPVTLSCSQTLNHNVMYWYQQKSSQAPKLLFHYYDKDFNNEADTPDNFQSRRPNTSFCFLDIRSPGLGDTAMYLCVTSRGTSVAGDTQYFGPGTRLTVL.

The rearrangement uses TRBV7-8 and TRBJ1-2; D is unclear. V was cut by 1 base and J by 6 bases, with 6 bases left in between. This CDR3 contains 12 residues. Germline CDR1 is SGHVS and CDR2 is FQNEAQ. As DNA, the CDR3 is TGTGCCAGCAGCTTAGACAGAAATGGCTACACCTTC. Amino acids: CASSLDRNGYTF.

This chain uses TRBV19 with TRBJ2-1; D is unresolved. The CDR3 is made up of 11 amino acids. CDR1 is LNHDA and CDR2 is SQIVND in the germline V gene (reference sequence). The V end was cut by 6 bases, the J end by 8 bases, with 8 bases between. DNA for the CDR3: TGTGCCAGTAGGTTTGCCGATGAGCAGTTCTTC. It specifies CASRFADEQFF.

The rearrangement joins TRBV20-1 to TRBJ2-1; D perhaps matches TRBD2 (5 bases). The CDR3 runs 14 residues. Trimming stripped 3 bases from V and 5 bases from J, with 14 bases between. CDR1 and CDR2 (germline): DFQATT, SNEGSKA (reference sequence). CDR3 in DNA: TGCAGTGCTAGGGGAGAAAACAGAGACAATGAGCAGTTCTTC. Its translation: CSARGENRDNEQFF.

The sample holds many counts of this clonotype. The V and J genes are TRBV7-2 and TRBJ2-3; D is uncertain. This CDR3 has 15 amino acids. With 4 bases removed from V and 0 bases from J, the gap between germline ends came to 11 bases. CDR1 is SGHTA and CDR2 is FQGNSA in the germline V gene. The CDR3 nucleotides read TGTGCCAGCAGCTCGAGACTGGGGAGCACAGATACGCAGTATTTT. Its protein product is CASSSRLGSTDTQYF.

The CDR3: CASSRTIREETQYF. The CDR3 DNA is TGTGCCAGCAGCCGGACAATCCGGGAGGAGACCCAGTACTTC. The V call is TRBV7-6, the J call TRBJ2-5; D may be TRBD2 (6 bases). The V gene lost 5 bases and the J gene lost 5 bases, with 15 bases spanning the gap. The CDR3 length is 14 residues. From germline, CDR1 is SGHVS and CDR2 FNYEAQ.

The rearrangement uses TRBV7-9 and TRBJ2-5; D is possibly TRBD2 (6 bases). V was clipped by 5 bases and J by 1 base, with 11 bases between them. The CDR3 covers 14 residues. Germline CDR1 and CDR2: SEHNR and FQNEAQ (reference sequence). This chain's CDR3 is CASSVTSRQETQYF. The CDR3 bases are TGTGCCAGCAGCGTCACTAGCCGCCAAGAGACCCAGTACTTC.

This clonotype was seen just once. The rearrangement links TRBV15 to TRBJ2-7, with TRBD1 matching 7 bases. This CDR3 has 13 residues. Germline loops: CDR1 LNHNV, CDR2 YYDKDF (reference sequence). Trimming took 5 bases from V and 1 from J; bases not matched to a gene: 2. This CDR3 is CATSVGQSYEQYF. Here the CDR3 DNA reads TGTGCCACCAGCGTGGGACAGTCCTACGAGCAGTACTTC.

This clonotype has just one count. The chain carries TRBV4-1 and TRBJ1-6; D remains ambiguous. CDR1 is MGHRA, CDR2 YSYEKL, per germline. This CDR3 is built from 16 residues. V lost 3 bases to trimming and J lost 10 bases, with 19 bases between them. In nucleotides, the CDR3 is TGCGCCAGCAGCCACACCGGGTTGAGGGTACGGTCACCCCTCCACTTT. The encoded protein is CASSHTGLRVRSPLHF.

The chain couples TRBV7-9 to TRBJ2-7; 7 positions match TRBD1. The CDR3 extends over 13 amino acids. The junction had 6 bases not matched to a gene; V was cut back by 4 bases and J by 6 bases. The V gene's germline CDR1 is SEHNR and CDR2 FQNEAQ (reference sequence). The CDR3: CASSSTGFGEQYF. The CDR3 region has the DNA TGTGCCAGCAGCTCGACAGGGTTTGGCGAGCAGTACTTC. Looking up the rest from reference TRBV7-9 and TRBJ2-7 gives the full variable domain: DTGVSQNPRHKITKRGQNVTFRCDPISEHNRLYWYRQTLGQGPEFLTYFQNEAQLEKSRLLSDRFSAERPKGSFSTLEIQRTEQGDSAMYLCASSSTGFGEQYFGPGTRLTVT.

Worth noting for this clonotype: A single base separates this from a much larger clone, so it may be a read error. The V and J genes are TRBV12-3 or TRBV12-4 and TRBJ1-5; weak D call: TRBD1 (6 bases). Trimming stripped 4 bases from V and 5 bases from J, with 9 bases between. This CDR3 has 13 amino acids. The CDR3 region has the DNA TGTGCCAGCAGTTCGGACAGTCATCAGCCCCAGCATTTT. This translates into CASSSDSHQPQHF.

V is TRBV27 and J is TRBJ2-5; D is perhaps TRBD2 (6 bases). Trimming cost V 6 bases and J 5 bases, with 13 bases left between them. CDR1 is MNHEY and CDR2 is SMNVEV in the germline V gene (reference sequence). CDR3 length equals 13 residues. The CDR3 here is CASSFSGTETQYF. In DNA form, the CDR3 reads TGTGCCAGCAGCTTTAGCGGAACGGAGACCCAGTACTTC.

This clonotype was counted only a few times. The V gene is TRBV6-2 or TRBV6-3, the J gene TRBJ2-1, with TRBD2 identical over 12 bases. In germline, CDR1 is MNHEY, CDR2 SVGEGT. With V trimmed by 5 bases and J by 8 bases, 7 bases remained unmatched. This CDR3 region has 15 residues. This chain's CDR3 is CASSPGLAGLDEQFF. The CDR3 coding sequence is TGTGCCAGCAGTCCCGGACTAGCGGGATTGGATGAGCAGTTCTTC.

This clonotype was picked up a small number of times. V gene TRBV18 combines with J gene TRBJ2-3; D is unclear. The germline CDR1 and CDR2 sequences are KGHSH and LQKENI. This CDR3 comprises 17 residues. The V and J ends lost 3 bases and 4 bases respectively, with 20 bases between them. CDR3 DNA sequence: TGTGCCAGCTCACCCTTCGTCTTGGCTAGTGGGGCAGATACGCAGTATTTT. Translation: CASSPFVLASGADTQYF.

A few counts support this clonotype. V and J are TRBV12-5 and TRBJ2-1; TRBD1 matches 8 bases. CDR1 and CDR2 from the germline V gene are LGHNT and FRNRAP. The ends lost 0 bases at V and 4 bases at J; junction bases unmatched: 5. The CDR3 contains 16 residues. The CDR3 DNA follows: TGTGCTAGTGGTTTGGTACGGACAGGGTTGTACAATGAGCAGTTCTTC. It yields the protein CASGLVRTGLYNEQFF.

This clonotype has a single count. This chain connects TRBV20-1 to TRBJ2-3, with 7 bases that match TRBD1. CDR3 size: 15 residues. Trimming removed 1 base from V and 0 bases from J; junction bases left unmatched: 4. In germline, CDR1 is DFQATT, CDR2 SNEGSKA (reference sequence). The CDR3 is CSARAGTASTDTQYF. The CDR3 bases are TGCAGTGCTAGAGCCGGGACAGCTAGCACAGATACGCAGTATTTT.

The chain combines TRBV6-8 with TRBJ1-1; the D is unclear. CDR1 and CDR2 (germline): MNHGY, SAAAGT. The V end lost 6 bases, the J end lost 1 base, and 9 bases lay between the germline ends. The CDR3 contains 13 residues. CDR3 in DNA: TGTGCCAGCAGAGGCTCACCGAACACTGAAGCTTTCTTT. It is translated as CASRGSPNTEAFF.

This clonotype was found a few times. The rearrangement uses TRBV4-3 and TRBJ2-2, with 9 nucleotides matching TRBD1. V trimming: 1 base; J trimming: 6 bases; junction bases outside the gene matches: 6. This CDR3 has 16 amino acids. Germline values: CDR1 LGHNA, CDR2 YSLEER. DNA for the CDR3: TGCGCCAGCAGCCAAGCCGACAGGGGGAGGGCCGGGGAGCTGTTTTTT. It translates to CASSQADRGRAGELFF.

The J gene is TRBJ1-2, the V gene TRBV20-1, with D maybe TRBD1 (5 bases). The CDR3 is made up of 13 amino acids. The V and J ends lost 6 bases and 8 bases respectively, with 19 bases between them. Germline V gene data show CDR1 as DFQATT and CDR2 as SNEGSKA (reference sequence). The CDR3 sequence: CSARQPYDGGYTF. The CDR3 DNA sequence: TGCAGTGCGCGACAGCCTTATGATGGCGGCTACACCTTC.

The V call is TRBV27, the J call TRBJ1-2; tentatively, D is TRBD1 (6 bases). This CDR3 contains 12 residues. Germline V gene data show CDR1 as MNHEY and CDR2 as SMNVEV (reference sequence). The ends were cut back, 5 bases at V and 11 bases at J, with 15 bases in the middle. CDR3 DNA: TGTGCCAGCAGTCCACCCGGACAGCAATACACCTTC. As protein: CASSPPGQQYTF.

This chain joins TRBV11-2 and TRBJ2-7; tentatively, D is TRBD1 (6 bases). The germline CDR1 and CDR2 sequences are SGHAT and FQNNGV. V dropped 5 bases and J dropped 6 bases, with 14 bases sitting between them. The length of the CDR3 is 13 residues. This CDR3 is CASSPIGGGEQYV. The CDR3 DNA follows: TGTGCCAGCAGCCCAATAGGGGGTGGCGAGCAGTACGTC.

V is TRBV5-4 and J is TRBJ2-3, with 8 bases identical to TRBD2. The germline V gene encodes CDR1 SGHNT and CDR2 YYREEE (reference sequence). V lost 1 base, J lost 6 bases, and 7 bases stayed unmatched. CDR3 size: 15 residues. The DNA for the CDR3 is TGTGCCAGCAGCTTGAAGGGACTAGAATCTGATACGCAGTATTTT. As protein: CASSLKGLESDTQYF.

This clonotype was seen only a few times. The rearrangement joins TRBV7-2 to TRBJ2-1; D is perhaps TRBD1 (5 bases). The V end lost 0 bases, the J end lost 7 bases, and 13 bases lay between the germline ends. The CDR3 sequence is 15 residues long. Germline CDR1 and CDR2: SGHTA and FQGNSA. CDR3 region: CASSLASQGWNEQFF. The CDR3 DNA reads TGTGCCAGCAGCTTAGCTAGCCAGGGTTGGAATGAGCAGTTCTTC.